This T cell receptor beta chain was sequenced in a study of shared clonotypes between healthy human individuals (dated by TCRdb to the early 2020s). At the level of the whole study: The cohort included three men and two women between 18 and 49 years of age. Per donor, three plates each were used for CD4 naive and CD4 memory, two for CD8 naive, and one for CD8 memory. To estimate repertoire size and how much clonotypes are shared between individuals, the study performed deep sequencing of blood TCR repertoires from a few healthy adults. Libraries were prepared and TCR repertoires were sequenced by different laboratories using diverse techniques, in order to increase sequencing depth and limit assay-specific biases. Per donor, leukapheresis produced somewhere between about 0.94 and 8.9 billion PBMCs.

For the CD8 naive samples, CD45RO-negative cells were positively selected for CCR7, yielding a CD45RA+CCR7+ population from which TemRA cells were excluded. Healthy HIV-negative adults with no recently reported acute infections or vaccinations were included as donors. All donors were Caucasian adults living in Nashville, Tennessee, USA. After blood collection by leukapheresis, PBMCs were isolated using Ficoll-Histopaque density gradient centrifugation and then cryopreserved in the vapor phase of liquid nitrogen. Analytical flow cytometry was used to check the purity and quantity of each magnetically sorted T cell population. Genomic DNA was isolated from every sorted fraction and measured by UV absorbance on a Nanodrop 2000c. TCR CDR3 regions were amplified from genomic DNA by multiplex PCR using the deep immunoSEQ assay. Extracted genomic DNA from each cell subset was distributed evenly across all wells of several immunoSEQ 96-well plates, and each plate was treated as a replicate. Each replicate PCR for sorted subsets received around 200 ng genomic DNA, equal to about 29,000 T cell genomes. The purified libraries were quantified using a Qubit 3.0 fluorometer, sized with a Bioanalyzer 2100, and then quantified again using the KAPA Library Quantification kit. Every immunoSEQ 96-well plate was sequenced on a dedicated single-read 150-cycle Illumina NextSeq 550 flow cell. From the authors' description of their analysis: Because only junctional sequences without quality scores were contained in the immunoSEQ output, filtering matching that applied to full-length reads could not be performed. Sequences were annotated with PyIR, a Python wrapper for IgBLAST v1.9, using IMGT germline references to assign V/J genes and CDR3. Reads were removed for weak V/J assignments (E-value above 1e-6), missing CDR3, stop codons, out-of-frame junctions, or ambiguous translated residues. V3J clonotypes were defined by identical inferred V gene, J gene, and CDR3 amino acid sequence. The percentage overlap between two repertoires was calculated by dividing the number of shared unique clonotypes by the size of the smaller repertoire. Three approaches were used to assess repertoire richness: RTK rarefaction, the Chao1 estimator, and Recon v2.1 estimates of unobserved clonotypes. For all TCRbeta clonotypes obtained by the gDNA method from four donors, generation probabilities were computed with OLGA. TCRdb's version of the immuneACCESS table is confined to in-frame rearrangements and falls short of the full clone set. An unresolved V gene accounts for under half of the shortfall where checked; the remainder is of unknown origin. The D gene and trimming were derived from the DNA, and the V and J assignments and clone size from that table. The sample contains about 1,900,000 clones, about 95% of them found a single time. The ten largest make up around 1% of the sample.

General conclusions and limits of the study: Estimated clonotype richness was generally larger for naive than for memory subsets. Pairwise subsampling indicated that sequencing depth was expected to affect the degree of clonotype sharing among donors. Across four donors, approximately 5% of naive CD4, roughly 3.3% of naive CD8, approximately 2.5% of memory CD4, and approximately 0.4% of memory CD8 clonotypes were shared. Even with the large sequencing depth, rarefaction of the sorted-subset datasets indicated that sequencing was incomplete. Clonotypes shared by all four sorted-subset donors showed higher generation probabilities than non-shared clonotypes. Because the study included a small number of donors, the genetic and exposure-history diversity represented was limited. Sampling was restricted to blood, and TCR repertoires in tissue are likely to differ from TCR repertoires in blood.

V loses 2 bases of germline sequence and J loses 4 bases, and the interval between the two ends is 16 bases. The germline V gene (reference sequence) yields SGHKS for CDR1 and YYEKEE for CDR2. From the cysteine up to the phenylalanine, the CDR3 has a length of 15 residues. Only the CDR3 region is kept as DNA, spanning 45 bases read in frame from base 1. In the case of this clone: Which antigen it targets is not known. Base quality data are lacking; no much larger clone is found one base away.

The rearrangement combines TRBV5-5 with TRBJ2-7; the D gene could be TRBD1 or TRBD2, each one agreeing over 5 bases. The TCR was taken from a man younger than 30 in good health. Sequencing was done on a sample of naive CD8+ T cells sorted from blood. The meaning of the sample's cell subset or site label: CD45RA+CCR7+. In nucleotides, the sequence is TGTGCCAGCAGCTTTGGGACGCTAGGGGAGTACGAGCAGTACTTC. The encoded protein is CASSFGTLGEYEQYF.